Reported below is one TCR beta chain. Antigen: not known. A junction end diverges from the germline sequence, so it may reflect a read error. This record comes from a study of cytomegalovirus exposure and HLA in healthy donors. Use of 60 Vbeta and 13 Jbeta primers characterized the PCR. TCRdb keeps only in-frame clones here, not all; method: immunoSEQ multiplex PCR. The table for this sample gives tens of thousands of clones. The length of the CDR3 is 19 residues. Germline loops: CDR1 GTSNPN, CDR2 SVGIG (reference sequence). Regarding the study as a whole: One variant, a missense change in DCLRE1C, was linked in a later analysis to TCR beta V- and J-gene trimming. CMV serostatus was the only recorded immune exposure for donors. In a later analysis, compared with equally common non-associated chains, HLA-associated beta chains were more expanded.

The sequence came from a woman in her 30s in good health and CMV-seropositive. V is TRBV30 and J is TRBJ2-1; 10 bases agree with TRBD2. The sample comprised PBMCs. The CDR3 reads CACIKRRTSGLSSDNEQFF. CDR3 DNA: TGTGCCTGCATCAAAAGGCGGACTAGCGGACTAAGCTCCGACAATGAGCAGTTCTTC.